The 11 T cell receptor beta chains given below trace back to one sample, sequenced in a study of shared clonotypes between healthy human individuals. Measured with immunoSEQ multiplex PCR; TCRdb has only the in-frame clones, and not every one. Counted here are about 800,000 clones, around 96% occurring once; the ten biggest clones make up around 0.21%. Naive CD8 cells lacked CD45RO, underwent positive selection for CCR7 and left out terminally differentiated effector memory CD45RA+ cells. Sequenced: naive CD8+ T cells sorted from blood. These receptors all come from a man aged 25-45 years in good health.

The rearrangement joins TRBV5-4 to TRBJ1-2; D is ambiguous. Germline V gene lookup returns CDR1 SGHNT and CDR2 YYREEE (reference sequence). V was shortened by 4 bases and J by 6 bases, with 13 bases between the two germline ends. This CDR3 contains 13 residues. This chain's CDR3 is CASSTSRANGYTF. The CDR3 region has the DNA TGTGCCAGCAGCACCTCGCGGGCCAATGGCTACACCTTC.

This chain links TRBV9 with TRBJ2-1, with a weak D call TRBD1 (6 bases). The germline V and J ends were trimmed by 0 bases and 3 bases, with 7 bases remaining between them. Looked up from germline, CDR1 is SGDLS and CDR2 is YYNGEE. The CDR3 length is 14 residues. CDR3 protein: CASSVGTVYNEQFF. CDR3 in DNA: TGTGCCAGCAGCGTAGGGACAGTCTACAATGAGCAGTTCTTC.

This clone was observed a handful of times. The chain employs TRBV5-1 and TRBJ2-1; TRBD2 might be the D (6 bases). In germline, CDR1 is SGHRS, CDR2 YFSETQ. V was cut by 2 bases and J by 2 bases, with 14 bases left in between. This CDR3 has 16 residues. In DNA form, the CDR3 reads TGCGCCAGCAGCTTAACTTTGGGAGGCACCTACAATGAGCAGTTCTTC. It yields the protein CASSLTLGGTYNEQFF.

V is TRBV7-9 and J is TRBJ2-1; D perhaps matches TRBD2 (5 bases). The CDR3 loop spans 17 amino acids. CDR1 and CDR2 from the germline V gene are SEHNR and FQNEAQ (reference sequence). The V end lost 8 bases, the J end lost 1 base, and 21 bases lay between the germline ends. The CDR3 DNA is TGTGCCAGCCCCTCTATAGGAGGACGCGAGTCCTACAATGAGCAGTTCTTC. This translates into CASPSIGGRESYNEQFF.

In DNA form, the CDR3 reads TGTGCCAGCAGCTTATATCAGGGGAACACTGAAGCTTTCTTT. It yields the protein CASSLYQGNTEAFF. The rearrangement uses TRBV11-2 and TRBJ1-1; D is possibly TRBD1 (5 bases). V dropped 2 bases and J dropped 1 base, with 8 bases sitting between them. Germline V gene data show CDR1 as SGHAT and CDR2 as FQNNGV. This CDR3 is 14 amino acids long.

The chain couples TRBV7-6 to TRBJ2-1, with 11 bases lining up with TRBD2. Germline CDR1 and CDR2: SGHVS and FNYEAQ. J was trimmed by 4 bases and V by 1 base; bases with no gene match: 3. The CDR3 covers 16 residues. The CDR3 DNA is TGTGCCAGCAGCTTAGAGGCTAGCGGGAGGTACAATGAGCAGTTCTTC. Translation gives CASSLEASGRYNEQFF.

This chain links TRBV15 with TRBJ2-1, with D tentatively TRBD2 (6 bases). The CDR3 is made up of 11 amino acids. Germline V gene sequence: CDR1 LNHNV, CDR2 YYDKDF (reference sequence). V gave up 6 bases and J gave up 7 bases, with 7 bases separating them. DNA of the CDR3: TGTGCCACCAGTGGGGGGAATGAGCAGTTCTTC. This translates into CATSGGNEQFF.

This clone was counted a single time. The chain carries TRBV27 and TRBJ2-5; 10 nucleotides match TRBD2. CDR3 length equals 16 residues. In germline, CDR1 is MNHEY, CDR2 SMNVEV (reference sequence). Trimming removed 5 bases from V and 5 bases from J; junction bases left unmatched: 11. The CDR3 sequence is CASSPSPSGSWETQYF. The CDR3 DNA follows: TGTGCCAGCAGTCCCTCCCCTAGCGGGAGTTGGGAGACCCAGTACTTC.

The chain is built from TRBV7-6 and TRBJ2-5, with D perhaps TRBD1 or TRBD2 (5 bases each). CDR3 size: 14 residues. CDR1 and CDR2 (germline): SGHVS, FNYEAQ. V was pared by 7 bases and J by 2 bases, with 14 bases between. The DNA of the CDR3 is TGTGCCAGCACCCTCCGGGACCCTCAAGAGACCCAGTACTTC. Its translation is CASTLRDPQETQYF.

The chain carries TRBV7-9 and TRBJ2-7; D might be TRBD1 or TRBD2, each matching 5 bases. Trimming cost V 5 bases and J 7 bases, with 18 bases left between them. From germline, CDR1 is SEHNR and CDR2 FQNEAQ (reference sequence). This CDR3 contains 14 residues. The DNA for the CDR3 is TGTGCCAGCAGCAACCGGGACCGGCCTCGGGAGCAGTACTTC. It yields the protein CASSNRDRPREQYF.

This sequence joins TRBV14 and TRBJ2-2; D is possibly TRBD1 or TRBD2 (6 bases each). With 4 bases removed from V and 5 bases from J, the gap between germline ends came to 11 bases. The CDR3 covers 14 residues. The germline V gene has CDR1 SGHDN and CDR2 FVKESK. The CDR3 here is CASSLGGPTGELFF. The CDR3 nucleotides read TGTGCCAGCAGCCTTGGGGGGCCGACCGGGGAGCTGTTTTTT.